The 20 T cell receptor beta chains listed next were all sequenced from one sample in a study of OX40 agonist ivuxolimab in advanced cancers. Libraries were prepared by immunoSEQ multiplex PCR; TCRdb keeps only in-frame clonotypes and omits some of them. The sample yields 15,000 to 20,000 clones, approximately 80% seen once. The source material was CD4+ or CD8+ T cells sorted from blood, sampled in a trial of the OX40 agonist ivuxolimab. The receptors were sampled from an adult with an advanced solid tumor such as melanoma, head and neck, liver or kidney cancer.

This clone appeared once. The V gene is TRBV28, the J gene TRBJ2-7; the D is unclear. The V end was cut by 2 bases, the J end by 5 bases, with 10 bases between. CDR1 and CDR2 (germline): MDHEN, SYDVKM. The CDR3 is made up of 13 amino acids. CDR3 amino acids: CASSLMGKDEQYF. In nucleotides, the CDR3 is TGTGCCAGCAGTTTAATGGGAAAGGACGAGCAGTACTTC.

The J gene is TRBJ2-1, the V gene TRBV9; D possibly corresponds to TRBD1 (5 bases). The CDR3 is made up of 15 amino acids. CDR1 and CDR2 from the germline V gene are SGDLS and YYNGEE. V lost 3 bases and J 4 bases, leaving 14 bases between the germline ends. In nucleotides, the CDR3 is TGTGCCAGCAGCGCGCAATCTACAGGTTACAATGAGCAGTTCTTC. Translating gives CASSAQSTGYNEQFF. The entire variable domain, with the rest obtained from reference TRBV9 and TRBJ2-1, is as follows: DSGVTQTPKHLITATGQRVTLRCSPRSGDLSVYWYQQSLDQGLQFLIQYYNGEERAKGNILERFSAQQFPDLHSELNLSSLELGDSALYFCASSAQSTGYNEQFFGPGTRLTVL.

The genes are TRBV9 and TRBJ2-7; 8 positions match TRBD2. Germline V CDR1 and CDR2: SGDLS, YYNGEE. This CDR3 has 13 residues. With V trimmed by 0 bases and J by 7 bases, 3 bases remained unmatched. The CDR3 DNA follows: TGTGCCAGCAGCGTAGCCCGGGGGGGAGAGCAGTACTTC. Its protein is CASSVARGGEQYF.

This CDR3 is CASSLHNWPYLSNQPQHF. The CDR3 region has the DNA TGTGCCAGCAGCCTTCACAACTGGCCTTACCTCTCCAATCAGCCCCAGCATTTT. This rearrangement joins TRBV5-6 to TRBJ1-5; no clear D gene. Deletions cut 4 bases from V and 3 bases from J, with 23 bases between. CDR3 size: 18 residues. The germline CDR1 and CDR2 sequences are SGHDT and YYEEEE.

The chain couples TRBV5-6 to TRBJ2-7; 9 nucleotides line up with TRBD2. V shed 5 bases and J 3 bases; nucleotides not matched to a gene: 9. CDR1 is SGHDT and CDR2 is YYEEEE in the germline V gene. This CDR3 has 15 amino acids. CDR3 in DNA: TGTGCCAGCAGACCCCTTGGTAGCGGGGGCTACGAGCAGTACTTC. Translating gives CASRPLGSGGYEQYF.

This clone appeared once. The chain couples TRBV5-6 to TRBJ2-5; 8 positions agree with TRBD2. Looked up from germline, CDR1 is SGHDT and CDR2 is YYEEEE. This CDR3 is built from 16 residues. V lost 1 base and J lost 5; bases outside the gene matches: 10. In DNA, the CDR3 is TGTGCCAGCAGCTTGAGGGGCGGGGGGCCGGCGGAGACCCAGTACTTC. This codes for CASSLRGGGPAETQYF.

The chain recombines TRBV7-9 with TRBJ1-2, with TRBD1 identical over 12 bases. With 8 bases clipped from V and 5 bases from J, the junction kept 12 bases outside the gene matches. Looked up from germline, CDR1 is SEHNR and CDR2 is FQNEAQ (reference sequence). CDR3 length equals 16 residues. Here the CDR3 DNA reads TGTGCCAGCGGTGGACCGGGACAGGGGGCGCATTATGGCTACACCTTC. Protein product: CASGGPGQGAHYGYTF.

The gene calls are TRBV30 and TRBJ1-1; D is uncertain. Germline assignment: CDR1 GTSNPN and CDR2 SVGIG (reference sequence). There are 13 residues in the CDR3. V lost 1 base and J 0 bases, leaving 6 bases between the germline ends. The CDR3 DNA is TGTGCCTGGAGTGGACCCATGAACACTGAAGCTTTCTTT. Translation: CAWSGPMNTEAFF.

The rearrangement joins TRBV27 to TRBJ1-2; no definite D call. Germline V gene data show CDR1 as MNHEY and CDR2 as SMNVEV (reference sequence). The CDR3 has 13 amino acids. V gave up 5 bases and J gave up 2 bases, with 9 bases separating them. The CDR3 DNA is TGTGCCAGCAGTCCCACAAGCAACTATGGCTACACCTTC. It specifies CASSPTSNYGYTF.

The chain links TRBV2 to TRBJ2-1; D may be TRBD1 or TRBD2 (5 bases each). Germline V CDR1 and CDR2: SNHLY, FYNNEI. The length of the CDR3 is 14 residues. Trimming removed 2 bases from V and 9 bases from J, with 14 bases in between. This CDR3 reads CASSEPGGGFEQFF. CDR3 DNA sequence: TGTGCCAGCAGTGAACCGGGTGGGGGTTTTGAGCAGTTCTTC. The full variable domain, its missing parts supplied by reference TRBV2 and TRBJ2-1, is EPEVTQTPSHQVTQMGQEVILRCVPISNHLYFYWYRQILGQKVEFLVSFYNNEISEKSEIFDDQFSVERPDGSNFTLKIRSTKLEDSAMYFCASSEPGGGFEQFFGPGTRLTVL.

This chain links TRBV11-1 with TRBJ2-7; D gene ambiguous. In germline, CDR1 is SGHAT, CDR2 FQDESV (reference sequence). This CDR3 contains 15 residues. Trimming pared 5 bases from V and 0 bases from J, leaving 14 bases between. The CDR3 here is CASSARPILSYEQYF. The CDR3 DNA reads TGTGCCAGCAGCGCAAGGCCCATACTCTCCTACGAGCAGTACTTC.

The chain joins TRBV13 to TRBJ2-3, with 10 bases aligning to TRBD1. The germline CDR1 and CDR2 sequences are PRHDT and FYEKMQ (reference sequence). The CDR3 consists of 16 residues. V was pared by 4 bases and J by 4 bases, with 8 bases of the junction left unmatched. The CDR3 spells CASSSRTGGAADTQYF. The CDR3 region has the DNA TGTGCCAGCAGCTCCAGGACAGGGGGTGCGGCAGATACGCAGTATTTT.

This chain links TRBV4-2 with TRBJ1-1, with D uncertain. CDR3 length: 13 amino acids. Trimming shortened V by 4 bases and J by 0 bases, and 6 bases separated the two germline ends. CDR1 is LGHNA and CDR2 is YNFKEQ in the germline V gene. Written as DNA, the CDR3 is TGTGCCAGCAGCCCGACAATGAACACTGAAGCTTTCTTT. Protein product: CASSPTMNTEAFF.

A few counts support this clone. The chain recombines TRBV19 with TRBJ1-1; the D gene is possibly TRBD1 (5 bases). The CDR3 loop spans 14 amino acids. In germline, CDR1 is LNHDA, CDR2 SQIVND (reference sequence). V dropped 3 bases and J dropped 0 bases, with 8 bases sitting between them. The CDR3 loop reads CASSIQGMNTEAFF. CDR3 DNA: TGTGCCAGTAGTATCCAGGGAATGAACACTGAAGCTTTCTTT.

The gene calls are TRBV27 and TRBJ1-5; 9 bases align to TRBD1. CDR1 MNHEY and CDR2 SMNVEV come from the germline V gene (reference sequence). The CDR3 totals 16 residues. V lost 6 bases, J lost 3 bases, and 9 bases stayed unmatched. The CDR3 protein is CASSPTGGLDNQPQHF. The CDR3, as DNA: TGTGCCAGCAGCCCTACAGGGGGCCTGGACAATCAGCCCCAGCATTTT.

The rearrangement joins TRBV27 to TRBJ2-3, with D perhaps being TRBD1 or TRBD2 (5 bases each). Germline V gives CDR1 MNHEY, CDR2 SMNVEV (reference sequence). The CDR3 extends over 13 amino acids. Trimming took off 3 bases at V and 4 bases at J, with 8 bases between the two ends. The CDR3 loop is CASSLGVPDTQYF. In nucleotides, the CDR3 is TGTGCCAGCAGTTTGGGGGTCCCAGATACGCAGTATTTT.

This CDR3 is CAWSVAGGPTDTQYF. The CDR3 DNA reads TGTGCCTGGAGTGTAGCGGGGGGCCCCACAGATACGCAGTATTTT. The chain has TRBV30 and TRBJ2-3; 9 bases map to TRBD2. CDR3 length: 15 residues. The V gene end was trimmed by 0 bases and the J gene end by 2 bases; junction bases not matched to a gene: 3. CDR1 is GTSNPN and CDR2 is SVGIG in the germline V gene (reference sequence).

This sequence joins TRBV7-3 and TRBJ2-7; 9 bases align to TRBD1. The CDR3 runs to 13 residues. V shed 3 bases, J shed 5 bases, and the junction held 2 bases outside the gene matches. Germline V CDR1 and CDR2: SGHTA, FQGTGA. CDR3 residues: CASSFDRGNEQYF. The CDR3 nucleotides read TGTGCCAGCAGCTTCGACAGGGGGAACGAGCAGTACTTC.

This clone was seen only once. The gene calls are TRBV4-1 and TRBJ2-1; 8 bases map to TRBD1. Germline assignment: CDR1 MGHRA and CDR2 YSYEKL. This CDR3 contains 15 residues. The junction had 10 bases not matched to a gene; V was cut back by 5 bases and J by 7 bases. CDR3 loop: CASSSGGAWDNEQFF. In DNA, the CDR3 is TGCGCCAGCAGCTCAGGGGGCGCGTGGGATAATGAGCAGTTCTTC.

The table lists this clone with a few counts. The chain has TRBV4-3 and TRBJ2-7, with 10 bases fitting TRBD1. Germline assignment: CDR1 LGHNA and CDR2 YSLEER. J lost 6 bases, V lost 4 bases, and 6 bases had no gene match. The CDR3 consists of 14 residues. CDR3 amino acids: CASSPDRGNGEQYF. The CDR3 DNA sequence: TGCGCCAGCAGCCCGGACAGGGGGAACGGCGAGCAGTACTTC.